This TCR beta chain was captured by sequencing in a study of CD8 T cells in Susac syndrome. Study as a whole: Patients with Susac syndrome were, at the time of blood collection, therapy-naive, maintained on corticosteroids, or maintained on intravenous immunoglobulin alone.

Of note for this clonotype: Its antigen is currently unknown.

Study-level results: As the study acknowledged, the number of individuals who were part of its TCR sequencing and HLA analysis was relatively small.

Random hexamers were used to reverse transcribe the RNA input (about 0.5 to 1 ug). With immunoSEQ multiplex PCR, TCR beta CDR3 was amplified across 54 Vbeta and 13 Jbeta. TCRdb re-analysed the immunoSEQ multiplex PCR reads in MiXCR, keeping a single row per CDR3 protein. The sample holds approximately 94,000 distinct CDR3 sequences, about 95% seen once. Negative isolation yielded CD8+ and CD4+ T cells; FACS enriched TEMRA cells. CDR1 is SGHDT and CDR2 is YYEEEE in the germline V gene. Unmatched junction bases numbered 10, after V lost 4 bases and J lost 2 bases. The CDR3 sequence is 16 residues long. The receptor comes from a human donor with Susac syndrome. The gene calls are TRBV5-6 and TRBJ2-5; 8 positions match TRBD1. The sequenced material came from CD8+ T cells from PBMCs. CDR3 sequence (DNA): TGTGCCAGCAGCCCAGGACAGGGCACCTTTCAAGAGACCCAGTACTTC. Encoded protein: CASSPGQGTFQETQYF.